A single sample gave rise to the 25 T cell receptor beta chains below, sequenced in a study of blood T cell repertoires in COVID-19. Sequencing was performed with immunoSEQ multiplex PCR; in TCRdb, only in-frame clones are kept and a portion is missing. The sample consists of 25,000 to 35,000 clones, almost 85% of them appearing once. The sequencing input was peripheral blood. The receptor source for this set is a man older than 75 with active COVID-19.

V and J are TRBV2 and TRBJ2-2, with TRBD1 identical over 8 bases. Germline CDR1 and CDR2: SNHLY and FYNNEI. This CDR3 contains 15 residues. V shed 6 bases and J 7 bases; nucleotides not matched to a gene: 10. The CDR3, as DNA: TGTGCCAGCAGAGATCCAGGGGGCGCAGACGGGGAGCTGTTTTTT. This encodes CASRDPGGADGELFF.

This clone was detected only a few times. This rearrangement joins TRBV14 to TRBJ2-1; D gene ambiguous. V dropped 4 bases and J dropped 0 bases, with 10 bases sitting between them. CDR3 length: 15 residues. Germline CDR1 and CDR2: SGHDN and FVKESK. The CDR3 sequence: CASSPLPSSYNEQFF. For the CDR3, the DNA is TGTGCCAGCAGCCCCTTACCCAGCTCCTACAATGAGCAGTTCTTC.

The genes are TRBV5-6 and TRBJ2-5; D might be TRBD1 (5 bases). The V and J ends lost 0 bases and 2 bases respectively, with 14 bases between them. The germline V gene encodes CDR1 SGHDT and CDR2 YYEEEE. The CDR3 length is 16 residues. Here the CDR3 reads CASSLVGATPQETQYF. In DNA form, the CDR3 reads TGTGCCAGCAGCTTGGTTGGGGCTACCCCTCAAGAGACCCAGTACTTC.

The chain combines TRBV4-1 with TRBJ1-1, with D possibly matching TRBD1 (5 bases). CDR1 MGHRA and CDR2 YSYEKL come from the germline V gene. Trimming pared 4 bases from V and 1 base from J, leaving 13 bases between. The CDR3 contains 15 residues. The CDR3 loop reads CASSPPPGENTEAFF. The DNA for the CDR3 is TGCGCCAGCAGCCCACCGCCGGGGGAGAACACTGAAGCTTTCTTT.

The chain uses TRBV3-1 (or the pseudogene TRBV3-2) and TRBJ2-5; D gene unclear. CDR3 length: 15 residues. CDR1 is LGHDT and CDR2 is YNNKEL in the germline V gene (reference sequence). V was clipped by 1 base and J by 5 bases, with 14 bases between them. DNA of the CDR3: TGTGCCAGCAGCCAAGGTCAGATCGGGTGGGAGACCCAGTACTTC. Translated: CASSQGQIGWETQYF.

The rearrangement joins TRBV18 to TRBJ1-3; D not resolved. The germline V and J ends were trimmed by 3 bases and 4 bases, with 10 bases remaining between them. Germline assignment: CDR1 KGHSH and CDR2 LQKENI. The CDR3 contains 14 residues. CDR3 nucleotides: TGTGCCAGCTCACCCGAAGCTTACGGAAACACCATATATTTT. Translated, it gives CASSPEAYGNTIYF.

The CDR3 DNA reads as TGTGCCAGCAGCTTATACAGGAGCTATGGCTACACCTTC. Translating it yields CASSLYRSYGYTF. The rearrangement links TRBV7-3 to TRBJ1-2; the D gene is possibly TRBD1 (5 bases). This CDR3 is 13 amino acids long. Trimming stripped 2 bases from V and 4 bases from J, with 8 bases between. CDR1 and CDR2 from the germline V gene are SGHTA and FQGTGA.

The V gene is TRBV19, the J gene TRBJ1-2; TRBD1 aligns across 7 bases. V shed 7 bases, J shed 5 bases, and the junction held 10 bases outside the gene matches. The CDR3 runs to 14 residues. CDR1 is LNHDA, CDR2 SQIVND, per germline (reference sequence). The CDR3 coding sequence is TGTGCCAGTAACCCGGGACAGATAACTTATGGCTACACCTTC. Protein product: CASNPGQITYGYTF.

The gene calls are TRBV6-6 and TRBJ1-5, with D hard to call. CDR3 length: 16 residues. Germline V gene lookup returns CDR1 MNHNY and CDR2 SVGAGI (reference sequence). V lost 2 bases and J 0 bases, leaving 11 bases between the germline ends. CDR3 loop: CASSYGETHSNQPQHF. CDR3 DNA: TGTGCCAGCAGTTACGGGGAGACCCATAGCAATCAGCCCCAGCATTTT.

The V gene is TRBV4-1, the J gene TRBJ2-2; possibly TRBD2 for D (7 bases). The CDR3 extends over 17 amino acids. The germline V and J ends were trimmed by 4 bases and 4 bases, with 19 bases remaining between them. Germline CDR1 and CDR2: MGHRA and YSYEKL. The chain's CDR3 is CASSPPWGGEGTGELFF. In DNA, the CDR3 is TGCGCCAGCAGCCCCCCGTGGGGGGGCGAGGGCACCGGGGAGCTGTTTTTT.

This clone was recorded only once. The chain joins TRBV18 to TRBJ2-3; 14 bases are a match to TRBD2. From germline, CDR1 is KGHSH and CDR2 LQKENI. The J segment lost 3 bases and the V segment lost 6 bases, leaving 2 bases of the junction unmatched. This CDR3 is built from 15 residues. This chain's CDR3 is CASSRTSGGTDTQYF. As DNA, the CDR3 is TGTGCCAGCTCGCGGACTAGCGGGGGGACAGATACGCAGTATTTT.

This clone was counted a few times. The chain is built from TRBV30 and TRBJ1-4, with D unclear. There are 15 residues in the CDR3. The V gene's germline CDR1 is GTSNPN and CDR2 SVGIG (reference sequence). V was trimmed by 2 bases and J by 4 bases, leaving 14 bases between them. In nucleotides, the CDR3 is TGTGCCTGGAGTCCAGCGGAGGCTCGTAATGAAAAACTGTTTTTT. Translating it yields CAWSPAEARNEKLFF. Complete variable domain (other parts from reference TRBV30 and TRBJ1-4): SQTIHQWPATLVQPVGSPLSLECTVEGTSNPNLYWYRQAAGRGLQLLFYSVGIGQISSEVPQNLSASRPQDRQFILSSKKLLLSDSGFYLCAWSPAEARNEKLFFGSGTQLSVL.

The genes are TRBV11-2 and TRBJ2-1; 11 bases fit TRBD2. This CDR3 is built from 15 residues. Per the germline V gene, CDR1 is SGHAT and CDR2 is FQNNGV. The ends lost 5 bases at V and 3 bases at J; junction bases unmatched: 3. CDR3 DNA: TGTGCCAGCAGCCTAACTAGCGGGGGCTACAATGAGCAGTTCTTC. This translates into CASSLTSGGYNEQFF.

This chain links TRBV4-2 with TRBJ2-3; TRBD2 matches at 9 bases. CDR3 length: 16 amino acids. V lost 4 bases, J lost 4 bases, and 9 bases stayed unmatched. Germline CDR1 reads LGHNA; CDR2 reads YNFKEQ. CDR3 sequence: CASSPRGRLAADTQYF. The DNA for the CDR3 is TGTGCCAGCAGCCCGCGGGGGAGACTAGCGGCAGATACGCAGTATTTT.

The chain uses TRBV4-1 and TRBJ1-1, with a tentative D call TRBD1 (6 bases). Between the trimmed V and J ends, which lost 1 base and 1 base, there was a span of 16 bases. Looked up from germline, CDR1 is MGHRA and CDR2 is YSYEKL. The CDR3 runs 17 residues. CDR3 sequence (DNA): TGCGCCAGCAGCCAAGGGATGGGGGAGGGGGAGAACACTGAAGCTTTCTTT. Its translation is CASSQGMGEGENTEAFF.

The chain carries TRBV5-1 and TRBJ1-6; TRBD1 agrees at 9 bases. The CDR3 consists of 14 residues. J was trimmed by 8 bases and V by 0 bases; bases with no gene match: 0. Germline V lookup: CDR1 SGHRS, CDR2 YFSETQ. DNA for the CDR3: TGCGCCAGCAGCTTGGGGGACAGGGATTCACCCCTCCACTTT. Translating gives CASSLGDRDSPLHF.

The chain uses TRBV3-1 (or the pseudogene TRBV3-2) and TRBJ2-5; D is ambiguous. The germline V gene has CDR1 LGHDT and CDR2 YNNKEL (reference sequence). The CDR3 totals 14 residues. Trimming pared 4 bases from V and 7 bases from J, leaving 16 bases between. CDR3 nucleotide sequence: TGTGCCAGCAGCCTAACTGGGCCGGTGGGGACCCAGTACTTC. Translation: CASSLTGPVGTQYF.

V usage is TRBV28 and J usage is TRBJ2-1, with D tentatively TRBD2 (6 bases). Trimming removed 4 bases at V and 7 bases at J, with 11 bases between. Germline V gene sequence: CDR1 MDHEN, CDR2 SYDVKM. This CDR3 has 13 amino acids. CDR3 region: CASSYGTGNEQFF. The CDR3 nucleotides read TGTGCCAGCAGTTATGGGACTGGAAATGAGCAGTTCTTC.

V and J are TRBV10-3 and TRBJ2-5; D might be TRBD2 (5 bases). The V end was cut by 8 bases, the J end by 2 bases, with 18 bases between. CDR3 length: 15 amino acids. CDR1 ENHRY and CDR2 SYGVKD come from the germline V gene. Written as DNA, the CDR3 is TGTGCCATCGCTCTACCGGGAAACCCACAAGAGACCCAGTACTTC. Translated: CAIALPGNPQETQYF.

This rearrangement joins TRBV4-3 to TRBJ2-1; D is unresolved. The CDR3 is made up of 14 amino acids. V gave up 1 base and J gave up 9 bases, with 13 bases separating them. Germline loops: CDR1 LGHNA, CDR2 YSLEER. DNA of the CDR3: TGCGCCAGCAGCCAAGGATTCCAACCGGGTGAGCAGTTCTTC. It codes for CASSQGFQPGEQFF.

The chain joins TRBV6-1 to TRBJ1-4; D not certain. Germline CDR1 reads MNHNS; CDR2 reads SASEGT. The CDR3 is made up of 14 amino acids. V was shortened by 1 base and J by 5 bases, with 8 bases between the two germline ends. CDR3 loop: CASSEGAENEKLFF. The CDR3 DNA reads TGTGCCAGCAGTGAAGGGGCAGAAAATGAAAAACTGTTTTTT.

The rearrangement links TRBV3-1 (or the pseudogene TRBV3-2) to TRBJ2-3; a possible D gene is TRBD2 (6 bases). V was cut by 4 bases and J by 1 base, with 12 bases left in between. Germline CDR1 reads LGHDT; CDR2 reads YNNKEL (reference sequence). This CDR3 contains 15 residues. The CDR3 protein is CASSLAGRGTDTQYF. The CDR3 DNA follows: TGTGCCAGCAGCCTCGCGGGGCGGGGCACAGATACGCAGTATTTT.

This clone has only a few counts. The genes are TRBV5-1 and TRBJ1-6; TRBD1 aligns across 7 bases. Germline loops: CDR1 SGHRS, CDR2 YFSETQ. V shed 4 bases, J shed 9 bases, and the junction held 10 bases outside the gene matches. CDR3 size: 15 residues. CDR3 amino acids: CASSPSTGSASPLHF. For the CDR3, the DNA is TGCGCCAGCAGCCCCTCGACAGGGTCGGCTTCACCCCTCCACTTT.

V is TRBV10-3 and J is TRBJ2-7; 15 nucleotides align to TRBD2. Losses at the gene ends were 0 bases for V and 7 bases for J; bases not matched to a gene: 4. CDR3 length equals 16 residues. CDR1 ENHRY and CDR2 SYGVKD come from the germline V gene. DNA of the CDR3: TGTGCCATCAGTGAGTCAGGACTAGCGGGGGGGCAAGAGCAGTACTTC. Translated, it gives CAISESGLAGGQEQYF.

In its sample, this clone was seen once. The V and J genes are TRBV9 and TRBJ2-7, with a possible D match to TRBD1 (5 bases). The CDR3 extends over 14 amino acids. Trimming removed 0 bases from V and 6 bases from J, with 13 bases in between. Germline-derived CDR1 and CDR2 are SGDLS and YYNGEE. The CDR3 here is CASSVDPGPGEQYF. DNA for the CDR3: TGTGCCAGCAGCGTAGATCCAGGGCCTGGCGAGCAGTACTTC.